What follows are 10 T cell receptor beta chains derived from one specimen sequenced in a study of human T cells and chemical hapten exposure. TCRdb processed the RACE reads anew with MiXCR; each CDR3 protein has one entry. Among 300,000 to 450,000 distinct CDR3 sequences, approximately 5% were seen once, and the ten largest hold approximately 2.8%. Specified time point: pre-sensitization, week 0. The treatment: therapeutic diphenylcyclopropenone sensitization with weekly scalp DPC. Sequences were derived from whole blood, sampled in connection with sensitization to the hapten diphenylcyclopropenone (DPC). Receptors originate from a woman in her forties or fifties with alopecia areata. Some clones in this sample may be carry-over from other donors' samples.

The chain is built from TRBV5-1 and TRBJ1-2; D may be TRBD1 (6 bases). The CDR3 is 16 residues long. Trimming left V 0 bases short and J 5 bases short, with 17 bases between. The germline V gene has CDR1 SGHRS and CDR2 YFSETQ. The CDR3 protein is CASSLEPLQGRYGYTF. The CDR3 DNA reads as TGCGCCAGCAGCTTGGAACCGTTACAGGGAAGGTATGGCTACACCTTC.

About this clonotype: A much larger clone differs from this one at a single base, so this may be a read error. The chain is built from TRBV5-1 and TRBJ2-4; TRBD1 is a possible D gene (5 bases). This CDR3 spans 14 amino acids. Trimming stripped 0 bases from V and 6 bases from J, with 10 bases between. CDR1 is SGHRS, CDR2 YFSETQ, per germline. In DNA form, the CDR3 reads TGCGCCAGCAGCTTGGTGGCGGACACAAACATTCAGTACTTC. This sequence encodes CASSLVADTNIQYF.

This clonotype was counted many times. J is TRBJ2-3 and V is TRBV7-2; 11 nucleotides match TRBD2. Germline loops: CDR1 SGHTA, CDR2 FQGNSA. J lost 3 bases, V lost 4 bases, and 6 bases had no gene match. There are 16 residues in the CDR3. The DNA of the CDR3 is TGTGCCAGCAGCTCCAGACTAGCGGGGTTGACAGATACGCAGTATTTT. Translated: CASSSRLAGLTDTQYF. The full variable domain, its missing parts supplied by reference TRBV7-2 and TRBJ2-3, is GAGVSQSPSNKVTEKGKDVELRCDPISGHTALYWYRQSLGQGLEFLIYFQGNSAPDKSGLPSDRFSAERTGGSVSTLTIQRTQQEDSAVYLCASSSRLAGLTDTQYFGPGTRLTVL.

This clonotype was recorded a few times. The chain couples TRBV20-1 to TRBJ2-3, with 9 bases fitting TRBD1. The CDR3 loop spans 14 amino acids. Trimming cost V 2 bases and J 1 base; bases outside gene matches: 1. Germline V gives CDR1 DFQATT, CDR2 SNEGSKA (reference sequence). Written as DNA, the CDR3 is TGCAGTGCTAGAAGGGACAGGGGCACAGATACGCAGTATTTT. This translates into CSARRDRGTDTQYF.

This clonotype came up many times. The V gene is TRBV20-1, the J gene TRBJ2-3; TRBD2 agrees at 10 bases. V dropped 3 bases and J dropped 0; count of bases not matched to a gene: 3. The CDR3 runs 15 residues. Germline-derived CDR1 and CDR2 are DFQATT and SNEGSKA (reference sequence). The CDR3 region has the DNA TGCAGTGCTAGTCTAGCGGGAGCGAGCACAGATACGCAGTATTTT. Its protein product is CSASLAGASTDTQYF.

Only a few counts were recorded for this clonotype. CDR3 in DNA: TGTGCCAGCAGCTTCCAACTGGGTGGTAATGAAAAACTGTTTTTT. Residues: CASSFQLGGNEKLFF. The genes are TRBV4-2 and TRBJ1-4; D unclear. The CDR3 covers 15 residues. The germline CDR1 and CDR2 sequences are LGHNA and YNFKEQ. V shed 5 bases and J shed 4 bases, with 14 bases lying between them.

This clonotype was seen repeatedly, ten times or more. The rearrangement joins TRBV6-5 to TRBJ2-1; maybe TRBD1 (5 bases). Trimming left V 6 bases short and J 7 bases short, with 19 bases between. CDR1 MNHEY and CDR2 SVGAGI come from the germline V gene. The CDR3 sequence is 15 residues long. This CDR3 reads CASRGQGRVGNEQFF. DNA for the CDR3: TGTGCCAGCAGGGGTCAGGGAAGGGTTGGGAATGAGCAGTTCTTC.

This clonotype has a handful of counts. The gene calls are TRBV2 and TRBJ2-3; D might be TRBD2 (6 bases). Trimming shortened V by 9 bases and J by 0 bases, and 16 bases separated the two germline ends. From germline, CDR1 is SNHLY and CDR2 FYNNEI. There are 15 residues in the CDR3. CDR3 in amino acids: CARSTTGTSTDTQYF. CDR3 nucleotides: TGTGCCAGGTCGACGACGGGGACTAGCACAGATACGCAGTATTTT.

This rearrangement joins TRBV20-1 to TRBJ1-3; maybe TRBD1 (5 bases). Germline loops: CDR1 DFQATT, CDR2 SNEGSKA (reference sequence). V was pared by 5 bases and J by 2 bases, with 19 bases between. This CDR3 contains 16 residues. The CDR3 DNA sequence: TGCAGTGCTCACCATTTCGGAGGGGAAACTGGAAACACCATATATTTT. Translating gives CSAHHFGGETGNTIYF.

The sample holds many counts of this clonotype. The chain is built from TRBV3-1 and TRBJ1-1; no definite D call. The CDR3 contains 15 residues. CDR1 and CDR2 (germline): LGHDT, YNNKEL (reference sequence). V was cut by 2 bases and J by 5 bases, with 15 bases left in between. CDR3 nucleotides: TGTGCCAGCAGCCAACGCCAGGAGTTCCAGACTGAAGCTTTCTTT. This encodes CASSQRQEFQTEAFF.